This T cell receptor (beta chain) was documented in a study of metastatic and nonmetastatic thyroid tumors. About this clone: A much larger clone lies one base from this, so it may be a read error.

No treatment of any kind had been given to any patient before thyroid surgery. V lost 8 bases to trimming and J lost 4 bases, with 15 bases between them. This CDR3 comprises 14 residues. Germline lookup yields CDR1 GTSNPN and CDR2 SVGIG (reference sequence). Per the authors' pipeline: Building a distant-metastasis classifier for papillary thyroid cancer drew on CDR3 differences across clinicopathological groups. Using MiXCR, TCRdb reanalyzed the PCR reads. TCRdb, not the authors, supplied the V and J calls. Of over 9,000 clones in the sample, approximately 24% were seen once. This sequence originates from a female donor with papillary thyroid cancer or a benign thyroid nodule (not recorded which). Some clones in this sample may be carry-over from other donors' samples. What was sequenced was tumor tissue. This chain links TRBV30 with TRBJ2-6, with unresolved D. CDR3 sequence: CAGMELTGANVLTF. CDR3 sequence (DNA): TGTGCCGGGATGGAGTTAACGGGGGCCAACGTCCTGACTTTC.